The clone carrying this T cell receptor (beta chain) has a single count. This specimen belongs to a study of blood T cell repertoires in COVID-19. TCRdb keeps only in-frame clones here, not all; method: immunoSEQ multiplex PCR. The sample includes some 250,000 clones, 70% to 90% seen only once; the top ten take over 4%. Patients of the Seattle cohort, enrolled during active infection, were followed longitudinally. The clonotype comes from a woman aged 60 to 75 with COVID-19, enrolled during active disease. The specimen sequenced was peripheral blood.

CDR3 region: CASSSLRPEGGWITDTQYF. The CDR3 nucleotides read TGTGCCAGCAGCTCCTTACGACCTGAAGGGGGCTGGATCACAGATACGCAGTATTTT. The chain has TRBV7-2 and TRBJ2-3; TRBD1 matches 7 bases. The CDR3 totals 19 residues. The J segment lost 2 bases and the V segment lost 4 bases, leaving 18 bases of the junction unmatched. Per the germline V gene, CDR1 is SGHTA and CDR2 is FQGNSA.